The rows below give T cell receptor beta chains drawn from one sample of a study of blood T cell repertoires in COVID-19. Only in-frame clones appear in the TCRdb table, and some are missing; sequencing was by immunoSEQ multiplex PCR. This repertoire shows 200,000 to 300,000 clones, around 87% found once; its top ten account for over 2%. The specimen was peripheral blood. The receptors originated from a woman aged 45-59 years with acute or convalescent COVID-19. Each CDR3 is given with its conserved first and last residue. A D gene is named only where the DNA matches it firmly. Not all rows give a size; the values are once, few, many and, for expanded clones, a class.

TRBD2	TRBV5-4	NA	TRBJ2-7	TGTGCCAGCAGCTTGCGGGAGGCGGAAGAGCAGTACTTC	CASSLREAEEQYF
NA	TRBV5-1	NA	TRBJ2-4	TGCGCCAGCAGCTTGTGGGGGGACATTCAGTACTTC	CASSLWGDIQYF
TRBD2	TRBV9	NA	TRBJ2-2	TGTGCCAGCAGCGGAATTAGCGGGAGGGCCTTTGGCACCGGGGAGCTGTTTTTT	CASSGISGRAFGTGELFF
NA	TRBV27	NA	TRBJ2-1	TGTGCCAGCAGTTTCCTGGACACAAGCTCCTACAATGAGCAGTTCTTC	CASSFLDTSSYNEQFF
TRBD1	TRBV28	NA	TRBJ1-2	TGTGCCAGCCTCAACAGGGGAGGCGGCTACACCTTC	CASLNRGGGYTF
NA	TRBV7-9	NA	TRBJ1-2	TGTGCCAGCAGCCAAAACTATGGCTACACCTTC	CASSQNYGYTF
NA	TRBV24-1	once	TRBJ1-1	TGTGCCACCCGGGCCCTTGACGGGGACACTGAAGCTTTCTTT	CATRALDGDTEAFF
NA	TRBV20-1	NA	TRBJ2-1	TGCAGTGCTAGTTCACCCGACACGGGAGTAAATGAGCAGTTCTTC	CSASSPDTGVNEQFF
TRBD2	TRBV28	NA	TRBJ2-1	TGTGCCAGCAGTCCGAGCGGGAACTCCTACAATGAGCAGTTCTTC	CASSPSGNSYNEQFF
TRBD1	TRBV20-1	few	TRBJ1-2	TGCAGTGCGGGACAGAGCTATGGCTACACCTTC	CSAGQSYGYTF
TRBD1	TRBV27	NA	TRBJ1-1	TGTGCCAGCAGTTTTGTCGAGAGGACAGGGGGCTTAACTGAAGCTTTCTTT	CASSFVERTGGLTEAFF
TRBD1	TRBV27	NA	TRBJ2-7	TGTGCCAGCAGCACTATAGTAGGGGGACAGGGGCTGGACGAGCAGTACTTC	CASSTIVGGQGLDEQYF
TRBD2	TRBV3-1/TRBV3-2	NA	TRBJ2-3	TGTGCCAGCAGCCAAGATTGGCGGGAGAGCACAGATACGCAGTATTTT	CASSQDWRESTDTQYF
NA	TRBV27	NA	TRBJ1-5	TGTGCCAGCAGAAAAACGGGGGGCACAGGTAGCAATCAGCCCCAGCATTTT	CASRKTGGTGSNQPQHF
NA	TRBV27	once	TRBJ2-3	TGTGCCAGCAGTCCACTGAGTAGAAATACGCAGTATTTT	CASSPLSRNTQYF
TRBD1	TRBV5-1	once	TRBJ2-7	TGCGCCAGCAGCGTCGGACAGGGCGCCGAGCAGTACTTC	CASSVGQGAEQYF
NA	TRBV28	NA	TRBJ1-1	TGTGCCAGCAGGCCGGGGGGGTCCACTGAAGCTTTCTTT	CASRPGGSTEAFF
TRBD1	TRBV29-1	NA	TRBJ1-4	TGCAGCGCAAGACAGGGGGGGAATGAAAAACTGTTTTTT	CSARQGGNEKLFF
NA	TRBV27	NA	TRBJ1-5	TGTGCCAGCAGTCTGGGCGCGACAACACGTAGTCAGCCCCAGCATTTT	CASSLGATTRSQPQHF
TRBD1	TRBV10-3	once	TRBJ2-1	TGTGCCATCAGTGGACAGGGGTTCTCCTACAATGAGCAGTTCTTC	CAISGQGFSYNEQFF
NA	TRBV7-6	once	TRBJ2-1	TGTGCCAGCAGCTTAGAGACTGCCGGGACTCTCAATGAGCAGTTCTTC	CASSLETAGTLNEQFF
TRBD1	TRBV24-1	NA	TRBJ2-1	TGTGCCACCAGTGACCTGACAGGGGGGAGCTCCTACAATGAGCAGTTCTTC	CATSDLTGGSSYNEQFF
NA	TRBV3-1/TRBV3-2	NA	TRBJ2-7	TGTGCCAGCAGCCAATATAGTTCCCCCTCCTACGAGCAGTACTTC	CASSQYSSPSYEQYF
TRBD1	TRBV5-7	NA	TRBJ2-7	TGTGCCAGCAGCTTGTCGTCGCTAGGGGGCTGGGGTTTC	CASSLSSLGGWGF
NA	TRBV19	NA	TRBJ2-7	TGTGCCAGTAGGGACAGAAATTACGAGCAGTACTTC	CASRDRNYEQYF
NA	TRBV18	NA	TRBJ2-1	TGTGCCAGCGTCGGAGTAATTTATGAGCAGTTCTTC	CASVGVIYEQFF
TRBD1	TRBV27	NA	TRBJ1-1	TGTGCCAGCAGTGACAGGGTACACACTGAAGCTTTCTTT	CASSDRVHTEAFF
TRBD2	TRBV29-1	NA	TRBJ2-3	TGCAGCGTTGAGGGACTAGCGGGAACAGATACGCAGTATTTT	CSVEGLAGTDTQYF
TRBD2	TRBV10-3	NA	TRBJ2-7	TGTGCCATCAGTGGACTAGCGGGAGACTACGAGCAGTACTTC	CAISGLAGDYEQYF
TRBD2	TRBV9	few	TRBJ2-2	TGTGCCAGCAGCGTAGGCAATAGCGGGAGAGGGGAGCTGTTTTTT	CASSVGNSGRGELFF
NA	TRBV25-1	NA	TRBJ1-5	TGTGCCAGCAGTGAGACGGGGGGGAATCAGCCCCAGCATTTT	CASSETGGNQPQHF
NA	TRBV10-3	NA	TRBJ1-5	TGTGCCACCCAGACCTACAGGGACAATCAGCCCCAGCATTTT	CATQTYRDNQPQHF